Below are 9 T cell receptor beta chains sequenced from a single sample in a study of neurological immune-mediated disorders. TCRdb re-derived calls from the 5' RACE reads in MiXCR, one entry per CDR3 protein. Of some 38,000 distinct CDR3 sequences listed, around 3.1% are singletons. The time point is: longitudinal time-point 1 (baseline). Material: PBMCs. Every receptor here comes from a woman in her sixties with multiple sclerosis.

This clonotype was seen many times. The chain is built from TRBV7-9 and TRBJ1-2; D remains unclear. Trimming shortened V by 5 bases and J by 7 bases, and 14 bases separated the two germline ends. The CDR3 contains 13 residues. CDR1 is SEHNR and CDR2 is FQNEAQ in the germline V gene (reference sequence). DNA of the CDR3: TGTGCCAGCAGCCCAATCGGGAGTTCTGGCTACACCTTC. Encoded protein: CASSPIGSSGYTF.

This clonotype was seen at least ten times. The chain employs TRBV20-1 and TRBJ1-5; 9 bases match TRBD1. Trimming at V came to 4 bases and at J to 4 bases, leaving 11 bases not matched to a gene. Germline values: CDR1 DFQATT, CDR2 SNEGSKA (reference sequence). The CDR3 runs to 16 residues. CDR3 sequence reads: CSAKGQGQLRNQPQHF. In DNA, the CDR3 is TGCAGTGCTAAAGGACAGGGGCAACTAAGGAATCAGCCCCAGCATTTT.

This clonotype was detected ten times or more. The CDR3: CASSQDRDRAQYF. The CDR3 nucleotides read TGTGCCAGCAGCCAAGATCGGGACAGAGCACAGTATTTT. The chain has TRBV3-1 and TRBJ2-3; 7 positions match TRBD1. Trimming at V came to 0 bases and at J to 12 bases, leaving 6 bases not matched to a gene. In germline, CDR1 is LGHDT, CDR2 YNNKEL (reference sequence). This CDR3 has 13 amino acids.

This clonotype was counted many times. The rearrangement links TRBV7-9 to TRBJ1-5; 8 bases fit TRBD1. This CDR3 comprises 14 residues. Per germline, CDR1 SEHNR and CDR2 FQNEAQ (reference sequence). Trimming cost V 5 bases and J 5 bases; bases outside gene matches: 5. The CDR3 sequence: CASSATGDYQPQHF. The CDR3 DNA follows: TGTGCCAGCAGCGCGACAGGGGACTATCAGCCCCAGCATTTT.

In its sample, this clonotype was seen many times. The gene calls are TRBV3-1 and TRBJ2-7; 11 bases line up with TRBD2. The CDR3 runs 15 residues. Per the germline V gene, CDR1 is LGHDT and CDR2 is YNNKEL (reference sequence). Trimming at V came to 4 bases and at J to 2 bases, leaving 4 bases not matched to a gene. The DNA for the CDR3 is TGTGCCAGCAGCCCGGGACTAGCGGAAACCTACGAGCAGTACTTC. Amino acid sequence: CASSPGLAETYEQYF.

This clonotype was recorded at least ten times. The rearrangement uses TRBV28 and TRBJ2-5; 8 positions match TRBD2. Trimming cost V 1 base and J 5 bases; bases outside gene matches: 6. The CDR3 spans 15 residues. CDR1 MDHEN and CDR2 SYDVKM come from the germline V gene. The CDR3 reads CASSLSGLGSETQYF. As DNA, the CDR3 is TGTGCCAGCAGTTTATCGGGACTAGGATCCGAGACCCAGTACTTC.

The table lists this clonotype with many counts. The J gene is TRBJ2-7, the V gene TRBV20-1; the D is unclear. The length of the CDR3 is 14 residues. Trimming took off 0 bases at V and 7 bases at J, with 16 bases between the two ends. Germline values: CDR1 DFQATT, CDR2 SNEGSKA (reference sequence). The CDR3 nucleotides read TGCAGTGCTAGAGAGGGCCGCCGCTTGGGTGAGCAGTACTTC. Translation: CSAREGRRLGEQYF.

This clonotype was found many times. As DNA, the CDR3 is TGTGCCAGCAGCTTAGATCGGGGTGCCTATGGCTACACCTTC. Translated, it gives CASSLDRGAYGYTF. The chain employs TRBV7-9 and TRBJ1-2; D gene ambiguous. The germline V and J ends were trimmed by 1 base and 4 bases, with 10 bases remaining between them. The V gene's germline CDR1 is SEHNR and CDR2 FQNEAQ (reference sequence). There are 14 residues in the CDR3. The whole variable domain, filled in from reference TRBV7-9 and TRBJ1-2, reads DTGVSQNPRHKITKRGQNVTFRCDPISEHNRLYWYRQTLGQGPEFLTYFQNEAQLEKSRLLSDRFSAERPKGSFSTLEIQRTEQGDSAMYLCASSLDRGAYGYTFGSGTRLTVV.

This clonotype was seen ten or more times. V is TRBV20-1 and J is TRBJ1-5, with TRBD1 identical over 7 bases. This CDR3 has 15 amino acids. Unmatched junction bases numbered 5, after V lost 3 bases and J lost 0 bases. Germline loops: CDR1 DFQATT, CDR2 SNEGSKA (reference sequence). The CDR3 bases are TGCAGTGCTAGGTCCGGGACAGATAGCAATCAGCCCCAGCATTTT. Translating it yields CSARSGTDSNQPQHF.